Detailed here is one TCR beta chain. The sample has other DNA sequences that encode this CDR3 too. The sample is drawn from a study of blood T cell repertoires in COVID-19. Across the whole study: Samples came from the United States, Italy and Spain, spanning acute and convalescent COVID-19.

Recruited during active infection, patients (from Seattle) were subsequently followed longitudinally. Germline CDR1 GTSNPN, CDR2 SVGIG (reference sequence). V trimming: 0 bases; J trimming: 4 bases; junction bases outside the gene matches: 6. This CDR3 contains 14 residues. As originally analysed: How many nucleated cells were present was estimated from reference gene primer amplification. Here immunoSEQ multiplex PCR was the method, and the copy in TCRdb shows in-frame clones only, minus some. From that table come the V and J calls and clone size; the DNA was used to work out D and trimming. Counted here are approximately 260,000 clones, about 90% occurring once; the ten biggest clones make up roughly a tenth.

The sample was peripheral blood. The clonotype was recovered from a woman between 70 and 85 years old with COVID-19, enrolled during active disease. The chain employs TRBV30 and TRBJ2-7, with TRBD2 identical over 7 bases. In nucleotides, the CDR3 is TGTGCCTGGAGTGTCGGCGGGAGCGGGTACGAGCAGTACTTC. Protein: CAWSVGGSGYEQYF.